One and the same sample provided the 27 T cell receptor beta chains below, sequenced in a study of regulatory T cells in long-lasting Graves disease. Time point denoted: persistent/refractory GD, antithyroid drugs over 5 years with positive TRAb. Extracted PBMC RNA gave rise to the TCR library. In building TCR beta libraries, iRepertoire HTBI primers were used together with Arm-PCR of CDR3 regions. TCRdb re-analysed the multiplex PCR reads in MiXCR, keeping a single row per CDR3 protein. The sample contains about 400,000 distinct CDR3 sequences, under 25% of which appear only once. The sample was peripheral blood mononuclear cells (PBMCs), taken when the disease was refractory, from a patient treated with antithyroid drugs. All receptors derive from a female donor with Graves disease.

This clonotype was counted between two and nine times. The rearrangement uses TRBV5-1 and TRBJ1-1; D unclear. Germline-derived CDR1 and CDR2 are SGHRS and YFSETQ. This CDR3 comprises 15 residues. The V end lost 1 base, the J end lost 4 bases, and 14 bases lay between the germline ends. The CDR3 loop reads CASSLFGEGGTEAFF. CDR3 in DNA: TGCGCCAGCAGCTTGTTCGGGGAGGGAGGCACTGAAGCTTTCTTT.

About this clonotype: A far larger clone is a single base away, which makes a read error likely. This sequence joins TRBV10-2 and TRBJ2-1; D might be TRBD2 (5 bases). The DNA end lines up better with TRBJ2-5; the J call may be wrong. Germline CDR1 reads WSHSY; CDR2 reads SAAADI. CDR3 length: 14 residues. CDR3 coding DNA: TGCGCCAGCAGTGAGGAGGAGGACCAAGAGACCCAGTACTTC. This encodes CASSEEEDQETQYF.

This clonotype came up many times. The rearrangement joins TRBV27 to TRBJ2-7, with D maybe TRBD2 (7 bases). The ends were cut back, 2 bases at V and 4 bases at J, with 18 bases in the middle. CDR3 length: 16 amino acids. Germline V CDR1 and CDR2: MNHEY, SMNVEV (reference sequence). The CDR3 DNA reads as TGTGCCAGCAGTTTAGAGGCGGGGGCTAGGATGTACGAGCAGTACTTC. Encoded protein: CASSLEAGARMYEQYF.

This clonotype was seen only once. This sequence may be a read error, since a much larger clone differs from it by one base. The genes are TRBV12-3 or TRBV12-4 and TRBJ2-7; no clear D gene. CDR3 size: 14 residues. Trimming took 3 bases from V and 0 from J, leaving 9 bases between them. The CDR3: CASSFEHPSYEQYF. The DNA for the CDR3 is TGTGCCAGCAGTTTTGAACATCCCTCCTACGAGCAGTACTTC.

This chain connects TRBV29-1 to TRBJ2-1; 11 positions match TRBD1. CDR3 size: 12 residues. Unmatched junction bases numbered 4, after V lost 6 bases and J lost 9 bases. The germline V gene encodes CDR1 SQVTM and CDR2 ANQGSEA. The CDR3 DNA follows: TGCAGCGTCTGGACAGGGGGCATTGAGCAGTTCTTC. Amino acid sequence: CSVWTGGIEQFF.

The V and J genes are TRBV5-5 and TRBJ1-5, with D possibly matching TRBD1 (5 bases). V gave up 4 bases and J gave up 4 bases, with 15 bases separating them. Germline-derived CDR1 and CDR2 are SGHKS and YYEKEE (reference sequence). The length of the CDR3 is 15 residues. CDR3 protein: CASSPGRWVNQPQHF. CDR3 nucleotide sequence: TGTGCCAGCAGCCCGGGACGGTGGGTTAATCAGCCCCAGCATTTT.

This clonotype was counted between two and nine times. This chain uses TRBV20-1 with TRBJ2-5; D may be TRBD2 (6 bases). This CDR3 is 16 amino acids long. The V and J ends lost 0 bases and 3 bases respectively, with 17 bases between them. Germline-derived CDR1 and CDR2 are DFQATT and SNEGSKA (reference sequence). Here the CDR3 DNA reads TGCAGTGCTAGAGATTTTCTCGGGGGAACAGAAGAGACCCAGTACTTC. This gives the protein CSARDFLGGTEETQYF.

The table lists this clonotype with a few counts. The chain recombines TRBV19 with TRBJ1-2; 12 positions match TRBD1. Germline lookup yields CDR1 LNHDA and CDR2 SQIVND (reference sequence). After removal of 4 bases from V and 6 bases from J, the junction contained 12 bases not matched to a gene. The CDR3 is made up of 17 amino acids. This chain's CDR3 is CASSTGTGGARQNGYTF. DNA for the CDR3: TGTGCCAGTAGTACCGGGACAGGGGGCGCGAGACAGAATGGCTACACCTTC.

This clonotype occurred a few times. The rearrangement uses TRBV27 and TRBJ2-2; TRBD2 aligns across 10 bases. This CDR3 contains 15 residues. The germline V gene has CDR1 MNHEY and CDR2 SMNVEV (reference sequence). Trimming at V came to 2 bases and at J to 4 bases, leaving 1 base not matched to a gene. In DNA form, the CDR3 reads TGTGCCAGCAGTTTACGACTAGCGGGCACCGGGGAGCTGTTTTTT. Translating gives CASSLRLAGTGELFF.

This clonotype has just a few counts. The gene calls are TRBV30 and TRBJ1-6, with TRBD1 as a possible D gene (6 bases). Germline V lookup: CDR1 GTSNPN, CDR2 SVGIG (reference sequence). V lost 2 bases, J lost 8 bases, and 10 bases lay in between. This CDR3 region has 13 residues. As DNA, the CDR3 is TGTGCCTGGAGTTTGGGGGCCGATTCACCCCTCCACTTT. Translating it yields CAWSLGADSPLHF.

This clonotype appeared many times. The chain joins TRBV2 to TRBJ2-5, with 12 bases aligning to TRBD2. Trimming took 5 bases from V and 7 from J; bases not matched to a gene: 5. This CDR3 region has 14 residues. Germline lookup yields CDR1 SNHLY and CDR2 FYNNEI. The CDR3 region is CASSQTSGSGTQYF. The DNA of the CDR3 is TGTGCCAGCAGTCAGACTAGCGGGAGTGGGACCCAGTACTTC.

This clonotype was recorded many times. V usage is TRBV11-2 and J usage is TRBJ2-5; 11 bases map to TRBD2. V dropped 5 bases and J dropped 2; count of bases not matched to a gene: 4. Germline CDR1 reads SGHAT; CDR2 reads FQNNGV. This CDR3 comprises 15 residues. The CDR3 DNA sequence: TGTGCCAGCAGCCACGGGACTAGCGGTCAAGAGACCCAGTACTTC. This sequence encodes CASSHGTSGQETQYF.

The table lists this clonotype with a few counts. The chain couples TRBV7-8 to TRBJ2-2, with D hard to call. CDR1 and CDR2 (germline): SGHVS, FQNEAQ. The CDR3 is made up of 17 amino acids. V lost 5 bases and J lost 6, with 22 bases in between. The CDR3 DNA is TGTGCCAGCAGCCTAAGAGAGAACACTCTAGGTTCCGGGGAGCTGTTTTTT. Its translation: CASSLRENTLGSGELFF.

The chain uses TRBV25-1 and TRBJ1-1, with TRBD1 identical over 7 bases. The CDR3 totals 15 residues. CDR1 is MGHDK and CDR2 is SYGVNS in the germline V gene. V lost 4 bases, J lost 4 bases, and 9 bases stayed unmatched. The DNA of the CDR3 is TGTGCCAGCAGTGTTTCAGGGGGTCCTTCCACTGAAGCTTTCTTT. Translated, it gives CASSVSGGPSTEAFF.

In its sample, this clonotype was seen many times. The rearrangement links TRBV12-3 or TRBV12-4 to TRBJ1-5; D gene unclear. The CDR3 consists of 13 residues. V was pared by 5 bases and J by 5 bases, with 10 bases between. CDR3 nucleotide sequence: TGTGCCAGCAGTCAGTTTGGGGATCAGCCCCAGCATTTT. This codes for CASSQFGDQPQHF.

This clonotype was detected ten times or more. The V gene is TRBV6-9, the J gene TRBJ1-5; no firm D call. Germline V gene sequence: CDR1 MNHGY, CDR2 SVAAGI. There are 13 residues in the CDR3. V lost 3 bases to trimming and J lost 2 bases, with 5 bases between them. CDR3: CASSYMGNQPQHF. CDR3 DNA sequence: TGTGCCAGCAGTTACATGGGCAATCAGCCCCAGCATTTT.

This clonotype was seen at least ten times. The J gene is TRBJ2-7, the V gene TRBV7-9; 8 bases align to TRBD1. Germline trimming cut 5 bases from V and 0 bases from J; bases unmatched to any gene: 6. This CDR3 spans 15 amino acids. Germline V lookup: CDR1 SEHNR, CDR2 FQNEAQ (reference sequence). Here the CDR3 DNA reads TGTGCCAGCAGCGATTACAGGGGGGACTCCTACGAGCAGTACTTC. Its translation: CASSDYRGDSYEQYF.

This chain's CDR3 is CASSSPVDSTGELFF. CDR3 DNA: TGTGCCAGCAGCTCCCCGGTTGACAGCACCGGGGAGCTGTTTTTT. The rearrangement links TRBV7-9 to TRBJ2-2; TRBD1 is a possible D gene (5 bases). Germline V CDR1 and CDR2: SEHNR, FQNEAQ (reference sequence). The CDR3 extends over 15 amino acids. V lost 4 bases to trimming and J lost 4 bases, with 13 bases between them.

This clonotype came up a few times. The germline gene is not matched at one end of the junction; a read error may be the cause. The chain employs TRBV11-1 and TRBJ1-1; no clear D gene. The CDR3 totals 16 residues. Germline V CDR1 and CDR2: SGHAT, FQDESV (reference sequence). CDR3 sequence: CASSLSTVGMNTEAFF. CDR3 nucleotides: TGCGCCAGCAGCCTCTCGACCGTGGGAATGAACACTGAAGCTTTCTTT.

This clonotype was seen repeatedly, ten times or more. This sequence joins TRBV18 and TRBJ1-1; maybe TRBD1 (5 bases). Germline V gene data show CDR1 as KGHSH and CDR2 as LQKENI. Trimming took off 2 bases at V and 7 bases at J, with 14 bases between the two ends. The length of the CDR3 is 14 residues. The CDR3 DNA is TGTGCCAGCTCACCAGCGTCCCTCGGGGGTGAAGCTTTCTTT. Translation: CASSPASLGGEAFF.

The chain links TRBV4-1 to TRBJ2-2, with D unresolved. This CDR3 region has 14 residues. Trimming removed 5 bases at V and 3 bases at J, with 10 bases between. Germline CDR1 is MGHRA and CDR2 is YSYEKL. CDR3 DNA: TGCGCCAGCAGCAGAAGCGAATACACCGGGGAGCTGTTTTTT. Translated: CASSRSEYTGELFF.

Comment on this clonotype: One base away lies a much larger clone, so this may be a sequencing read error. This sequence joins TRBV6-2 or TRBV6-3 and TRBJ1-5; D is unresolved. CDR3 length: 13 amino acids. Germline-derived CDR1 and CDR2 are MNHEY and SVGEGT. Trimming removed 8 bases at V and 6 bases at J, with 14 bases between. This chain's CDR3 is CASRGRGGQPQHF. CDR3 nucleotide sequence: TGTGCCAGCCGAGGACGGGGAGGTCAGCCCCAGCATTTT.

This chain connects TRBV5-6 to TRBJ2-7, with D perhaps TRBD1 or TRBD2 (5 bases each). The CDR3 covers 16 residues. The germline V gene encodes CDR1 SGHDT and CDR2 YYEEEE. V lost 4 bases, J lost 5 bases, and 22 bases lay in between. CDR3 residues: CASSPSYRDHHNEQYF. CDR3 nucleotide sequence: TGTGCCAGCAGCCCGTCCTACCGGGACCACCACAACGAGCAGTACTTC.

V is TRBV7-3 and J is TRBJ2-1; no clear D. The CDR3 spans 15 residues. Trimming cost V 5 bases and J 1 base, with 12 bases left between them. Germline V lookup: CDR1 SGHTA, CDR2 FQGTGA. This CDR3 reads CASSLGSESYNEQFF. The CDR3 DNA reads as TGTGCCAGCAGCCTCGGGTCAGAATCCTACAATGAGCAGTTCTTC.

This clonotype was seen a handful of times. The chain has TRBV10-2 and TRBJ2-7; 8 bases are shared with TRBD2. CDR1 and CDR2 (germline): WSHSY, SAAADI. J lost 6 bases, V lost 8 bases, and 3 bases had no gene match. CDR3 size: 11 residues. The CDR3 DNA sequence: TGCGCCAGCTCGGGGGGGACCGAGCAGTACTTC. This sequence encodes CASSGGTEQYF.

This clonotype was detected ten times or more. The chain carries TRBV28 and TRBJ1-5; D not certain. Trimming shortened V by 4 bases and J by 6 bases, and 16 bases separated the two germline ends. The V gene's germline CDR1 is MDHEN and CDR2 SYDVKM. The CDR3 is 15 amino acids. CDR3 loop: CASSSSVGRFQPQHF. CDR3 nucleotides: TGTGCCAGCAGTTCGAGTGTTGGGAGGTTTCAGCCCCAGCATTTT.

On this clonotype itself: This sequence may be a read error, since a much larger clone differs from it by one base. The chain has TRBV6-5 and TRBJ1-2; D gene uncertain. Per germline, CDR1 MNHEY and CDR2 SVGAGI. The CDR3 covers 13 residues. V was trimmed by 4 bases and J by 4 bases, leaving 10 bases between them. The CDR3 nucleotides are TGTGCCAGCAGTTGCGGGAGACTCTATGGCTACACCTTC. It translates to CASSCGRLYGYTF.